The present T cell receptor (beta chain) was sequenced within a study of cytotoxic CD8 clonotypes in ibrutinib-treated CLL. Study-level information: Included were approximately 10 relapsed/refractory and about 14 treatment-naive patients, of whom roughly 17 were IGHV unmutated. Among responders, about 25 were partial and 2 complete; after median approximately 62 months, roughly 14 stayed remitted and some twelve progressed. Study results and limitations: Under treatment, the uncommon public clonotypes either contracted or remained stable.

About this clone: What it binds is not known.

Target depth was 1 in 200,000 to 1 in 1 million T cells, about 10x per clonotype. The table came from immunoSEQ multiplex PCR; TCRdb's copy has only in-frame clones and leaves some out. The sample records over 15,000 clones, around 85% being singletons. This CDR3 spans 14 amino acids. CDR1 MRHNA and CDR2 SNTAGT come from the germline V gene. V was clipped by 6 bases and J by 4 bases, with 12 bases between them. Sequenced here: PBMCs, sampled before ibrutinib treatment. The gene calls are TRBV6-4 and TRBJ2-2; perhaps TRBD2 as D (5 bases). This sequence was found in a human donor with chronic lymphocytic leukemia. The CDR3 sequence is CASRTRVGTGELFF. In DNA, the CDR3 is TGTGCCAGCAGGACGAGGGTAGGCACCGGGGAGCTGTTTTTT.